Listed here are 5 T cell receptor beta chains from one sample, sequenced in a study of response to subunit inactivated influenza vaccine. TCRdb re-called the RT-PCR reads through MiXCR, storing one row per CDR3 protein. The data contain fewer than 750,000 distinct CDR3 sequences, 14% of them singletons. Sample: PBMCs from blood, taken approximately 13 days after vaccination. Receptors were obtained from a man aged 45-65 years who received an inactivated influenza vaccine.

V is TRBV6-2 or TRBV6-3 and J is TRBJ2-2; 9 bases line up with TRBD2. The V gene's germline CDR1 is MNHEY and CDR2 SVGEGT. V lost 0 bases, J lost 1 base, and 6 bases stayed unmatched. The CDR3 extends over 18 amino acids. The CDR3 loop is CASSYSFLAGMNTGELFF. CDR3 DNA: TGTGCCAGCAGTTACTCGTTCCTAGCGGGGATGAACACCGGGGAGCTGTTTTTT.

This clonotype was counted many times. The V call is TRBV7-8, the J call TRBJ2-5, with 7 bases that match TRBD1. Germline loops: CDR1 SGHVS, CDR2 FQNEAQ. This CDR3 is 15 amino acids long. Trimming at V came to 5 bases and at J to 0 bases, leaving 6 bases not matched to a gene. CDR3 sequence reads: CASSMQQGYQETQYF. CDR3 in DNA: TGTGCCAGCAGCATGCAACAGGGGTACCAAGAGACCCAGTACTTC.

This clonotype was counted a few times. This chain links TRBV12-3 or TRBV12-4 with TRBJ2-6, with TRBD1 matching over 9 bases. The V gene end was trimmed by 5 bases and the J gene end by 2 bases; junction bases not matched to a gene: 7. The CDR3 runs to 17 residues. CDR3 loop: CASSEQGATTGANVLTF. The CDR3 DNA reads TGTGCCAGCAGTGAACAGGGGGCTACGACTGGGGCCAACGTCCTGACTTTC.

V gene TRBV4-3 combines with J gene TRBJ2-2; D may correspond to TRBD1 or TRBD2 (5 bases each). This CDR3 spans 14 amino acids. Trimming took 4 bases from V and 1 from J, leaving 7 bases between them. The germline V gene has CDR1 LGHNA and CDR2 YSLEER. The CDR3 bases are TGCGCCAGCAGCCGGGGACGGAACACCGGGGAGCTGTTTTTT. It translates to CASSRGRNTGELFF.

The chain combines TRBV5-1 with TRBJ2-3; maybe TRBD1 (6 bases). The ends were cut back, 0 bases at V and 2 bases at J, with 22 bases in the middle. There are 19 residues in the CDR3. Germline-derived CDR1 and CDR2 are SGHRS and YFSETQ. The CDR3, as DNA: TGCGCCAGCAGCTTGGGCCTTACAGGGTCTTCGGATTCCACAGATACGCAGTATTTT. Translation gives CASSLGLTGSSDSTDTQYF.